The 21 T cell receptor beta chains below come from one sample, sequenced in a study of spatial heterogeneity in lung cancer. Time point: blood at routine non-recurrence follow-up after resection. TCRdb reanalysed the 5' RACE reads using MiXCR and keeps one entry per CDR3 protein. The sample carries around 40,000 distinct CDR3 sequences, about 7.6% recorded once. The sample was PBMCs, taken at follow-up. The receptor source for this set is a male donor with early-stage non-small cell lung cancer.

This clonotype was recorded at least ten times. The CDR3: CASSYSGTGLAEAFF. CDR3 DNA: TGTGCCAGCAGCTATTCCGGGACAGGGTTGGCGGAAGCTTTCTTT. The chain combines TRBV7-9 with TRBJ1-1, with 9 positions matching TRBD1. Germline V gives CDR1 SEHNR, CDR2 FQNEAQ (reference sequence). The length of the CDR3 is 15 residues. Trimming took 4 bases from V and 8 from J; bases not matched to a gene: 11.

CDR3 amino acids: CASSQSGVEGNTIYF. The CDR3 bases are TGTGCCAGCAGCCAGTCGGGGGTAGAGGGAAACACCATATATTTT. The chain is built from TRBV7-9 and TRBJ1-3, with D perhaps TRBD1 (5 bases). The V and J ends lost 5 bases and 4 bases respectively, with 15 bases between them. Per the germline V gene, CDR1 is SEHNR and CDR2 is FQNEAQ (reference sequence). This CDR3 region has 15 residues. The variable domain in full, completed from reference TRBV7-9 and TRBJ1-3, reads DTGVSQNPRHKITKRGQNVTFRCDPISEHNRLYWYRQTLGQGPEFLTYFQNEAQLEKSRLLSDRFSAERPKGSFSTLEIQRTEQGDSAMYLCASSQSGVEGNTIYFGEGSWLTVV.

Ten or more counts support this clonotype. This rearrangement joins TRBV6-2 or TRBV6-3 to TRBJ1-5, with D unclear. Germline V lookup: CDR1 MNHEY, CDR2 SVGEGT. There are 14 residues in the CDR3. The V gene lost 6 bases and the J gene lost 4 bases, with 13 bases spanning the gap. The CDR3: CASREAGHNQPQHF. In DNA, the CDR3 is TGTGCCAGCAGAGAGGCAGGCCATAATCAGCCCCAGCATTTT.

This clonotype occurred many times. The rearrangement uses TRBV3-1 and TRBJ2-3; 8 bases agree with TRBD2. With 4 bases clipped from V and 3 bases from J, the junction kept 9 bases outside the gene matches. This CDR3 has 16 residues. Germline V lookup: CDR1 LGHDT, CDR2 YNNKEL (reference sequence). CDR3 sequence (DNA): TGTGCCAGCAGCCTGGGGACTAGAGTTCATACAGATACGCAGTATTTT. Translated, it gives CASSLGTRVHTDTQYF.

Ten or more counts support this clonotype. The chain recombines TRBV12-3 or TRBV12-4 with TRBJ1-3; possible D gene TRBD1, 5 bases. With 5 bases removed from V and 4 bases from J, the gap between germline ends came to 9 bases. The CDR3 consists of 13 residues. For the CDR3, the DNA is TGTGCCAGCAGTCCCCGGACAGGAAACACCATATATTTT. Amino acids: CASSPRTGNTIYF.

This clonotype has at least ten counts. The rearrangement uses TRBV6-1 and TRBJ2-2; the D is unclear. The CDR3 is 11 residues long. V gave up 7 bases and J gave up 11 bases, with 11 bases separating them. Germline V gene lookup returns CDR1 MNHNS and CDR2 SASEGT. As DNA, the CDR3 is TGTGCCAGCACCACCTCCCTAGAGCTGTTTTTT. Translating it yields CASTTSLELFF.

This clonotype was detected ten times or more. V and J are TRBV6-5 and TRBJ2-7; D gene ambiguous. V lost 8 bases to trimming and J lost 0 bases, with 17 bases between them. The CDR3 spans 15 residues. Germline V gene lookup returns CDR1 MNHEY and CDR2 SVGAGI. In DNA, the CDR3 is TGTGCCAGCGCCTCTGGCTCCCGCAGCTCCTACGAGCAGTACTTC. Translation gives CASASGSRSSYEQYF.

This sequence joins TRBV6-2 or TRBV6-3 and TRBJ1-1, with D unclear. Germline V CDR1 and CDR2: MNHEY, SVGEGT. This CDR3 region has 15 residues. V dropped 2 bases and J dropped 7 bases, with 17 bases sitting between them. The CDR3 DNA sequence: TGTGCCAGCAGTTACGGCGAGCGGGAAGGTGGTGAAGCTTTCTTT. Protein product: CASSYGEREGGEAFF.

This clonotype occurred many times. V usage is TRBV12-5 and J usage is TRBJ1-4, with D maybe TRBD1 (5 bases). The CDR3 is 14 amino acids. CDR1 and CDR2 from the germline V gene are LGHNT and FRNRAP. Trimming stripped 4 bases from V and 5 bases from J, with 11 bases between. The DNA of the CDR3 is TGTGCTAGTGGTTCGGGGGACGGGAATGAAAAACTGTTTTTT. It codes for CASGSGDGNEKLFF. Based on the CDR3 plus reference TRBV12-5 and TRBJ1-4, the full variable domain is DARVTQTPRHKVTEMGQEVTMRCQPILGHNTVFWYRQTMMQGLELLAYFRNRAPLDDSGMPKDRFSAEMPDATLATLKIQPSEPRDSAVYFCASGSGDGNEKLFFGSGTQLSVL.

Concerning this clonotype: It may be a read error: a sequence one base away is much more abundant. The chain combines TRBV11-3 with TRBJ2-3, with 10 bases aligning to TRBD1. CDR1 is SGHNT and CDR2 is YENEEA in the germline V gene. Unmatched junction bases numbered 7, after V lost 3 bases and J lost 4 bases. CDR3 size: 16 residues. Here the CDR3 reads CASSFGAGTGADTQYF. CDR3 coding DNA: TGTGCCAGCAGCTTTGGGGCTGGGACAGGGGCAGATACGCAGTATTTT.

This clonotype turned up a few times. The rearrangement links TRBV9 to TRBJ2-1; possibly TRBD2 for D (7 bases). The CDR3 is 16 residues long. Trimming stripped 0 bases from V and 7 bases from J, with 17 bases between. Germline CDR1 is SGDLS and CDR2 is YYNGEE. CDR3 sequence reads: CASSVGGGVSENEQFF. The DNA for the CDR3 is TGTGCCAGCAGCGTAGGAGGGGGGGTTTCCGAGAATGAGCAGTTCTTC.

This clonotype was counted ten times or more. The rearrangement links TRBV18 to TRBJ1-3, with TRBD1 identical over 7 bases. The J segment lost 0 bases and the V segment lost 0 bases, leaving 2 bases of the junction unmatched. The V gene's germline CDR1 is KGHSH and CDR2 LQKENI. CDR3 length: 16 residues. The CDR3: CASSPPHRGSGNTIYF. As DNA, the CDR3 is TGTGCCAGCTCACCACCCCACAGGGGCTCTGGAAACACCATATATTTT.

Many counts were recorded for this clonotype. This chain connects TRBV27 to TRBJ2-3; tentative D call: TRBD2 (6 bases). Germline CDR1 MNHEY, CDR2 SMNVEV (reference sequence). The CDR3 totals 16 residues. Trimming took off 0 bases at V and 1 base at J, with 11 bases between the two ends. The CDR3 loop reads CASSLSGWGGTDTQYF. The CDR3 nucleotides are TGTGCCAGCAGTTTATCAGGGTGGGGGGGCACAGATACGCAGTATTTT.

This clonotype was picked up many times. The CDR3 loop reads CSASPGAHGYTF. In DNA form, the CDR3 reads TGCAGTGCCTCCCCCGGGGCTCATGGCTACACCTTC. V usage is TRBV20-1 and J usage is TRBJ1-2; possible D gene TRBD1, 5 bases. This CDR3 is 12 amino acids long. V lost 6 bases, J lost 6 bases, and 14 bases lay in between. Germline CDR1 and CDR2: DFQATT and SNEGSKA (reference sequence).

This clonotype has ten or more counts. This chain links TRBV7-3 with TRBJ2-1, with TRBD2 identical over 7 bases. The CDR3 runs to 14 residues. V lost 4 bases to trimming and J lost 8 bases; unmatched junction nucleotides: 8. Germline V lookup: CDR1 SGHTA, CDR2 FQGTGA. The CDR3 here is CASSWAASGYEQFF. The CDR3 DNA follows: TGTGCCAGCAGCTGGGCGGCTAGCGGCTATGAGCAGTTCTTC. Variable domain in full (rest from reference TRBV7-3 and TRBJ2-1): GAGVSQTPSNKVTEKGKYVELRCDPISGHTALYWYRQSLGQGPEFLIYFQGTGAADDSGLPNDRFFAVRPEGSVSTLKIQRTERGDSAVYLCASSWAASGYEQFFGPGTRLTVL.

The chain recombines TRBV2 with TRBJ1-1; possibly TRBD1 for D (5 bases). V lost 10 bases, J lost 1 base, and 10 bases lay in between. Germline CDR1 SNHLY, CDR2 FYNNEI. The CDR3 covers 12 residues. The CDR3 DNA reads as TGTGCCATCAGGGCGGAGAACACTGAAGCTTTCTTT. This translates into CAIRAENTEAFF.

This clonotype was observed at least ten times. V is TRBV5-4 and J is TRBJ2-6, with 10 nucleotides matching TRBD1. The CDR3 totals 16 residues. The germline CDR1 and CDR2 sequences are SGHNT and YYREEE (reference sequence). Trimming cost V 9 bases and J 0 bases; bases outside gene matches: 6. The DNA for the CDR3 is TGTGCCACCCCGGGACAGGGGAACTCTGGGGCCAACGTCCTGACTTTC. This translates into CATPGQGNSGANVLTF.

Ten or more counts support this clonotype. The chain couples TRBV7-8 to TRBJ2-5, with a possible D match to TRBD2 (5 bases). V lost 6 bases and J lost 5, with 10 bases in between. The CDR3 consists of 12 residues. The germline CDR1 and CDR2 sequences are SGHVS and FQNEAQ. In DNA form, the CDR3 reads TGTGCCAGCAGTACTAGTAGCGAGACCCAGTACTTC. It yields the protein CASSTSSETQYF. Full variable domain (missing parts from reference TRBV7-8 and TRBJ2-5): GAGVSQSPRYKVAKRGQDVALRCDPISGHVSLFWYQQALGQGPEFLTYFQNEAQLDKSGLPSDRFFAERPEGSVSTLKIQRTQQEDSAVYLCASSTSSETQYFGPGTRLLVL.

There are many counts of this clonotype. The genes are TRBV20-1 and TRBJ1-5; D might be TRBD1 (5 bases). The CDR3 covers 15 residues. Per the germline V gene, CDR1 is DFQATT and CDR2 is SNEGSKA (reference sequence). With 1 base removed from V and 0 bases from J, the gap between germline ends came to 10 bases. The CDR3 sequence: CSARGWGDSNQPQHF. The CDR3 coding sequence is TGCAGTGCTAGAGGATGGGGGGATAGCAATCAGCCCCAGCATTTT.

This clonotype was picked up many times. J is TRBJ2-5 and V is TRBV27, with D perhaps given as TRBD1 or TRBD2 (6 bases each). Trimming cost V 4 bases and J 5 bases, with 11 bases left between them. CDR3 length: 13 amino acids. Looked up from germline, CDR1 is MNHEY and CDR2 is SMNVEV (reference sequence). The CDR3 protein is CASSSGGGETQYF. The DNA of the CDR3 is TGTGCCAGCAGTTCTGGAGGGGGGGAGACCCAGTACTTC.

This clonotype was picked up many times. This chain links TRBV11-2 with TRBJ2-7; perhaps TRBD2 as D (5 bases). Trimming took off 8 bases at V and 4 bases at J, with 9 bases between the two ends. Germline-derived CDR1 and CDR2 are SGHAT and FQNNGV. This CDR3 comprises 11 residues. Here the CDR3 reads CASSDFYEQYF. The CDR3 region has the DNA TGTGCCAGCTCGGACTTTTACGAGCAGTACTTC. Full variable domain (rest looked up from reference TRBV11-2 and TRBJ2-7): EAGVAQSPRYKIIEKRQSVAFWCNPISGHATLYWYQQILGQGPKLLIQFQNNGVVDDSQLPKDRFSAERLKGVDSTLKIQPAKLEDSAVYLCASSDFYEQYFGPGTRLTVT.